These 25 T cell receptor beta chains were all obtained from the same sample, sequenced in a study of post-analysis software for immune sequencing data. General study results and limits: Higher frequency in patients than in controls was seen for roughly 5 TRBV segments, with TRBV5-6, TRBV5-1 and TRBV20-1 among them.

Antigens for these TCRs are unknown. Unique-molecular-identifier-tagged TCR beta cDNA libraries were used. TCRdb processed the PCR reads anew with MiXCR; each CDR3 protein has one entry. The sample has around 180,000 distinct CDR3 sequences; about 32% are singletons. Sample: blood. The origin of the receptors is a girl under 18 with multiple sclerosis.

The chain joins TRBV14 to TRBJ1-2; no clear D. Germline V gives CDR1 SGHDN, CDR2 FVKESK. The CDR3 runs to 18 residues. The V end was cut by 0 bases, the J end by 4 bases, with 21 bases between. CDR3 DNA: TGTGCCAGCAGCCAAGAGTTTGGAGAGACCCGGGGAACCTATGGCTACACCTTC. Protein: CASSQEFGETRGTYGYTF.

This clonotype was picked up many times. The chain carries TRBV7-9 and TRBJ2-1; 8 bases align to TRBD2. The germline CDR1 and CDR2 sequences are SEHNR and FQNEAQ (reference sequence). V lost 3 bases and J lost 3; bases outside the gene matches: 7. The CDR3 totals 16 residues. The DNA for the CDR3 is TGTGCCAGCAGCTTTATTCCGGGACTAGACTACAATGAGCAGTTCTTC. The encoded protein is CASSFIPGLDYNEQFF.

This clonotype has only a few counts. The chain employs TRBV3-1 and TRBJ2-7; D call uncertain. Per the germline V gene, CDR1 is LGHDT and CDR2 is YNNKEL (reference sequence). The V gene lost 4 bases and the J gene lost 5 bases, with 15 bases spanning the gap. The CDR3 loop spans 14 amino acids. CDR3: CASSLLLSGDEQYF. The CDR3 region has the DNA TGTGCCAGCAGCCTGCTCCTATCGGGTGACGAGCAGTACTTC.

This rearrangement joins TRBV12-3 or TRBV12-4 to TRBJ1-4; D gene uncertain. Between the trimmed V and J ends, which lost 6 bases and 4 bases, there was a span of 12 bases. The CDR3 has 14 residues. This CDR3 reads CASSRGRDNEKLFF. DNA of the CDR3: TGTGCCAGCAGCCGTGGAAGGGATAATGAAAAACTGTTTTTT.

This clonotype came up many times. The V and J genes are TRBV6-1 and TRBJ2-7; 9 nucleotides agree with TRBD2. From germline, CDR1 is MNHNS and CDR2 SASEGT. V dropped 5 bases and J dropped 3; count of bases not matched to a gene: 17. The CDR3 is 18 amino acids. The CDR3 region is CASSPGPYDSGSLYEQYF. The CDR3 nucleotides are TGTGCCAGCAGTCCCGGCCCCTATGATAGCGGGAGTCTCTACGAGCAGTACTTC.

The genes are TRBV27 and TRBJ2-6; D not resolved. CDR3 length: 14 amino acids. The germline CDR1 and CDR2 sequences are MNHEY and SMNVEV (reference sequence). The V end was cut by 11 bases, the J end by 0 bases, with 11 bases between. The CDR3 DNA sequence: TGTGCCGGCATGGTGGTCTCTGGGGCCAACGTCCTGACTTTC. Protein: CAGMVVSGANVLTF.

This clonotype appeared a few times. The CDR3: CASSSLWGGYGYTF. The CDR3 DNA sequence: TGTGCCAGCAGTTCCCTGTGGGGGGGCTATGGCTACACCTTC. The chain has TRBV27 and TRBJ1-2, with D perhaps TRBD1 (5 bases). Trimming shortened V by 4 bases and J by 4 bases, and 13 bases separated the two germline ends. This CDR3 has 14 amino acids. Germline CDR1 reads MNHEY; CDR2 reads SMNVEV (reference sequence).

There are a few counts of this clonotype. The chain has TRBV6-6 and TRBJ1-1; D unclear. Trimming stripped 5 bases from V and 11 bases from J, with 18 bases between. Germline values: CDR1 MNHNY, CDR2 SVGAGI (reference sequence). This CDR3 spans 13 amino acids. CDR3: CASSKPGRGGAFF. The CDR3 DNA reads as TGTGCCAGCAGTAAACCGGGCCGCGGTGGGGCTTTCTTT.

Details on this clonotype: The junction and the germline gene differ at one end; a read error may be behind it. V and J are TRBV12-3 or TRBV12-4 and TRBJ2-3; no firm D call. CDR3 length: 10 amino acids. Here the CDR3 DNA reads TGTGCCAGCAGTTCAGATGCGCAGTATTTT. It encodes CASSSDAQYF.

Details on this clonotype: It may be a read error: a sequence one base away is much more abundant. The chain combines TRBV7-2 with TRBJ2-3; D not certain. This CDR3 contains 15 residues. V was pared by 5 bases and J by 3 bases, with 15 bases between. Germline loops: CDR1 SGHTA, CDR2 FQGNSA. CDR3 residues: CASSNLVGGTDTQYF. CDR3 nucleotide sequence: TGTGCCAGCAGCAATTTAGTAGGCGGAACAGATACGCAGTATTTT.

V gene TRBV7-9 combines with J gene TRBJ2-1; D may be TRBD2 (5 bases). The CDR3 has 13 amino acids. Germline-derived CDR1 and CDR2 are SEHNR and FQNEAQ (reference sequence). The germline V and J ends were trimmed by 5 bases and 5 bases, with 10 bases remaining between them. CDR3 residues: CASSRGGDNEQFF. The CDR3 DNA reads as TGTGCCAGCAGCCGGGGTGGGGACAATGAGCAGTTCTTC.

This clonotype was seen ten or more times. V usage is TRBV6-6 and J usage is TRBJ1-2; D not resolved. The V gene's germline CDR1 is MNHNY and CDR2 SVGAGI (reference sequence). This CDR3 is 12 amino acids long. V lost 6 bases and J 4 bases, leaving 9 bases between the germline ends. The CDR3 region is CASSPRPYGYTF. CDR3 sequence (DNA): TGTGCCAGCAGCCCGCGGCCCTATGGCTACACCTTC.

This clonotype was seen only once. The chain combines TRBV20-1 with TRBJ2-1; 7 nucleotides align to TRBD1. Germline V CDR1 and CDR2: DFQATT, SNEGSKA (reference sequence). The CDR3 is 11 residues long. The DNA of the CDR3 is TGCAGCCCAAGGGGGCGAGATGAGCAGTTCTTC. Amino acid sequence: CSPRGRDEQFF.

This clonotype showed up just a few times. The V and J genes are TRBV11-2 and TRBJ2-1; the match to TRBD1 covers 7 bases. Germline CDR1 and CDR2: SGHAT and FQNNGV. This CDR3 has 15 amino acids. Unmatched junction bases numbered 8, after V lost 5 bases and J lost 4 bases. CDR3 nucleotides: TGTGCCAGCAGCCGAATATCGGGACAGTACAATGAGCAGTTCTTC. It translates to CASSRISGQYNEQFF.

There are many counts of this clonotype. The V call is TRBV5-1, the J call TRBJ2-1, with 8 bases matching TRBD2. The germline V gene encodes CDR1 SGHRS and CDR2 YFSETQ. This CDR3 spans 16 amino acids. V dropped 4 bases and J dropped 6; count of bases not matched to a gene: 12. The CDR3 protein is CASSRSSSGSRNEQFF. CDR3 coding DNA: TGCGCCAGCAGCCGCAGCAGCAGCGGGAGTCGCAATGAGCAGTTCTTC. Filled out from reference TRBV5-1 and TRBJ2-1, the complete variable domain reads KAGVTQTPRYLIKTRGQQVTLSCSPISGHRSVSWYQQTPGQGLQFLFEYFSETQRNKGNFPGRFSGRQFSNSRSEMNVSTLELGDSALYLCASSRSSSGSRNEQFFGPGTRLTVL.

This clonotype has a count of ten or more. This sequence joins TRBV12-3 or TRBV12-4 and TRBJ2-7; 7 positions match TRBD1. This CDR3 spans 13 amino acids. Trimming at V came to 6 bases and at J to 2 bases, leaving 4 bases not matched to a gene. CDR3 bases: TGTGCCAGCAGAAGGGGACAGACCTACGAGCAGTACTTC. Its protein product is CASRRGQTYEQYF.

CDR3 loop: CSVAVGDEQFF. CDR3 DNA sequence: TGCAGCGTTGCAGTAGGTGATGAGCAGTTCTTC. The chain is built from TRBV29-1 and TRBJ2-1; D remains unclear. Trimming removed 4 bases from V and 8 bases from J, with 9 bases in between. Germline V CDR1 and CDR2: SQVTM, ANQGSEA. The CDR3 extends over 11 amino acids.

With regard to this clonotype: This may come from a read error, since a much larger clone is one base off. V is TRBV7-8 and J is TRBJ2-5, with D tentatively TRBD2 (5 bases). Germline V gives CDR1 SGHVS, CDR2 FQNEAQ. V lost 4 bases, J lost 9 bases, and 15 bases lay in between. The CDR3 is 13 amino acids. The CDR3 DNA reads TGTGCCAGCAGCTCATGGAGTAGCGATCCCCAGTACTTC. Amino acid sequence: CASSSWSSDPQYF.

The CDR3 region is CASSFSYLQNTEAFF. The CDR3 DNA reads TGCGCCAGCAGCTTTTCTTATCTCCAGAACACTGAAGCTTTCTTT. The rearrangement joins TRBV5-1 to TRBJ1-1; unclear D gene. Trimming took off 2 bases at V and 1 base at J, with 12 bases between the two ends. The CDR3 length is 15 residues. Per germline, CDR1 SGHRS and CDR2 YFSETQ. Complete variable domain (other parts from reference TRBV5-1 and TRBJ1-1): KAGVTQTPRYLIKTRGQQVTLSCSPISGHRSVSWYQQTPGQGLQFLFEYFSETQRNKGNFPGRFSGRQFSNSRSEMNVSTLELGDSALYLCASSFSYLQNTEAFFGQGTRLTVV.

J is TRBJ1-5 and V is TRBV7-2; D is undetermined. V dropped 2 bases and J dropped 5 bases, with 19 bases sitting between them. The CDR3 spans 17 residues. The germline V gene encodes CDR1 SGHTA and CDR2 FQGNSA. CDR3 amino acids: CASSLTNRAGRDQPQHF. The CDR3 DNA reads TGTGCCAGCAGCTTAACTAATAGGGCCGGGAGGGATCAGCCCCAGCATTTT.

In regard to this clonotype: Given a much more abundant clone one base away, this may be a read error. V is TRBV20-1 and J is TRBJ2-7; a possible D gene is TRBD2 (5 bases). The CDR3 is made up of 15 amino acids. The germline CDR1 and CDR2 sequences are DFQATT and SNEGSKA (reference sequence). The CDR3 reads CNARYPRAEIGEQYF. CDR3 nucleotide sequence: TGCAATGCTAGGTATCCGCGGGCCGAGATAGGGGAGCAGTACTTC.

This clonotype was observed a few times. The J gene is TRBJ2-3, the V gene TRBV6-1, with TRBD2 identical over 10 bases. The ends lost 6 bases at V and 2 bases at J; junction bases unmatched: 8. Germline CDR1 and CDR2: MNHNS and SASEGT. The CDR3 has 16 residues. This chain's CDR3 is CASRKIAGGDTDTQYF. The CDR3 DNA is TGTGCCAGCAGGAAGATAGCGGGAGGTGACACAGATACGCAGTATTTT.

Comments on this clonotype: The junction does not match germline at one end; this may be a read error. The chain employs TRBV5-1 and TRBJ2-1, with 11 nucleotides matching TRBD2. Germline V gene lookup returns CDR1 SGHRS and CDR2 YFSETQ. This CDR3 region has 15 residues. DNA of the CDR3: TGCGCCTGCAGCTTGCTAGCGGGAGGTTACAATGAGCAGTTCTTC. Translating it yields CACSLLAGGYNEQFF.

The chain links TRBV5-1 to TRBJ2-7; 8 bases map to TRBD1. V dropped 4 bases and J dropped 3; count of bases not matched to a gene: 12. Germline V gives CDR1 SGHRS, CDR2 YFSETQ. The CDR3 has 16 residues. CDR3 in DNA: TGCGCCAGCAGCCCCCGGACAGGGTCCAGCTACTACGAGCAGTACTTC. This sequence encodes CASSPRTGSSYYEQYF.

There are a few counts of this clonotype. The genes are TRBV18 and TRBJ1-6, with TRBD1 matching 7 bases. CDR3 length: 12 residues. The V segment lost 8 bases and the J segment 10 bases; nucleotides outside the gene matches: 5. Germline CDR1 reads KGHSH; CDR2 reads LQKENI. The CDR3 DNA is TGTGCCAGCCGACAGGGTTTGTCACCCCTCCACTTT. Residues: CASRQGLSPLHF.